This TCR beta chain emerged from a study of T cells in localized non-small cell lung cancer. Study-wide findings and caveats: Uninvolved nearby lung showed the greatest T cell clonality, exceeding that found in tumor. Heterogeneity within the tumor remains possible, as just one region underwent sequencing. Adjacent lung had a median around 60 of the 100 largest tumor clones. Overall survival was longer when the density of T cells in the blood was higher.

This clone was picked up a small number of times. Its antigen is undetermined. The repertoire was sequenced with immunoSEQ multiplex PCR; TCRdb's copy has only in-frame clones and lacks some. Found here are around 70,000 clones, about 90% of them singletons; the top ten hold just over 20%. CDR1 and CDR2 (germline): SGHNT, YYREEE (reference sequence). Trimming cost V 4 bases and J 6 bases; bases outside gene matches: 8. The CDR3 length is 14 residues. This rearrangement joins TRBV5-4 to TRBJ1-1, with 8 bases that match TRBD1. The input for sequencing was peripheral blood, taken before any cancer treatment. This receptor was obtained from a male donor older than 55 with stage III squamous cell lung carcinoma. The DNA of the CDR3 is TGTGCCAGCAGCCTTACACAGGGGGTTGCTGAAGCTTTCTTT. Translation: CASSLTQGVAEAFF.